The entry below describes one T cell receptor beta chain. Original processing notes: The authors estimated nucleated cell counts from reference gene primer amplification. Only in-frame clones appear in the TCRdb table, and some are missing; sequencing was by immunoSEQ multiplex PCR. The V and J calls and the clone size are those of that table, but D and trimming were determined from the DNA. Altogether 300,000 or so clones are present, about 86% being singletons, with the ten largest covering 1% to 1.5%. This sample was taken from a study of blood T cell repertoires in COVID-19. Study summary: Sites in the United States, Italy and Spain provided acute and convalescent COVID-19 samples. T cells, B-cell-depleted T cells, or PBMCs supplied cDNA or gDNA.

This CDR3 contains 15 residues. Germline trimming cut 1 base from V and 8 bases from J; bases unmatched to any gene: 6. Germline V gives CDR1 SGHRS, CDR2 YFSETQ. The clonotype comes from a woman in her fifties or sixties with acute or convalescent COVID-19. This sequence joins TRBV5-1 and TRBJ1-6; TRBD1 matches at 7 bases. Sequencing input: peripheral blood. The CDR3 here is CASSLWGQQDSPLHF. CDR3 sequence (DNA): TGCGCCAGCAGCTTGTGGGGACAGCAAGATTCACCCCTCCACTTT.